The T cell receptor (beta chain) under discussion was sequenced for a study of beta chain features in type 1 diabetes. Findings and limits, study-wide: Patients with type 1 diabetes carried fewer insertions and had more deletions at their VDJ junctions. Shorter TCRB CDR3s, moderately but significantly so, marked every one of the four CD4+ subsets in Type 1 diabetes patients.

This clone has a handful of counts. The antigen remains undetermined. The authors reverse transcribed all of the isolated RNA, so sequencing captured expressed TCRB transcripts. The protocol was immunoSEQ multiplex PCR, while the TCRdb copy is restricted to in-frame clones and leaves out a portion. Counted here are a few hundred thousand clones, over 9.5% occurring once; the ten biggest clones make up 0.01%. The ends were cut back, 3 bases at V and 3 bases at J, with 18 bases in the middle. The CDR3 is made up of 16 amino acids. Germline V gene sequence: CDR1 KGHSH, CDR2 LQKENI. Sequencing was performed on naive CD4+ T cells from blood. This receptor was obtained from a woman aged 18-35 years with type 1 diabetes. The rearrangement joins TRBV18 to TRBJ2-7, with a weak D call TRBD2 (5 bases). The CDR3 DNA reads TGTGCCAGCTCACCCGAGGGTTGGGCGCCAGACTACGAGCAGTACTTC. This sequence encodes CASSPEGWAPDYEQYF.